These T cell receptor beta chains were read from a single sample in a study of shared clonotypes between healthy human individuals. TCRdb's copy holds only in-frame clones and misses some; the assay was immunoSEQ multiplex PCR. The table includes approximately 400,000 clones, just over 95% detected once. The sample taken for sequencing was memory CD8+ T cells sorted from blood. These receptors originate from a man aged 30-40 years in good health. Both conserved end residues are part of each CDR3. The order of the fields is D gene, J gene, V gene, clone size, CDR3 protein, CDR3 DNA. The D gene is left open where the match is weak. Rows may omit the clone size; those that give it use once, few, many or a size class.

.	TRBJ2-7	TRBV2	.	CASGGGPYEQYF	TGTGCCAGCGGTGGAGGCCCCTACGAGCAGTACTTC
.	TRBJ2-3	TRBV14	.	CASSLLKRDTQYF	TGTGCCAGCAGCCTCCTGAAGCGGGATACGCAGTATTTT
TRBD2	TRBJ2-7	TRBV13	.	CASSLGSASGRHEQYF	TGTGCCAGCAGCTTAGGTTCGGCTAGCGGGAGACACGAGCAGTACTTC
.	TRBJ2-5	TRBV15	.	CATSISGDETQYF	TGTGCCACCAGCATAAGCGGAGATGAGACCCAGTACTTC
.	TRBJ2-7	TRBV27	.	CASSLLAGWYEQYF	TGTGCCAGCAGTTTATTGGCAGGGTGGTACGAGCAGTACTTC
.	TRBJ2-7	TRBV18	once	CASSPTQTYEQYF	TGTGCCAGCTCACCGACACAGACCTACGAGCAGTACTTC
.	TRBJ2-3	TRBV28	.	CASRDWAGTSTDTQYF	TGTGCCAGCCGGGATTGGGCCGGGACTAGCACAGATACGCAGTATTTT
TRBD2	TRBJ2-5	TRBV6-5	.	CASSYSGMQTQYF	TGTGCCAGCAGTTATAGCGGGATGCAGACCCAGTACTTC
.	TRBJ2-7	TRBV6-5	.	CASSYLPGGDEQYF	TGTGCCAGCAGTTATCTCCCCGGTGGGGACGAGCAGTACTTC
.	TRBJ2-1	TRBV30	once	CAWDNFKNNGNNEQFF	TGTGCCTGGGACAACTTCAAAAACAACGGGAACAATGAGCAGTTCTTC
.	TRBJ2-7	TRBV28	.	CASSLVGSYEQYF	TGTGCCAGCAGTTTGGTGGGTTCCTACGAGCAGTACTTC
.	TRBJ2-1	TRBV23-1	.	CASSPGGRGEQFF	TGCGCCAGCAGTCCCGGGGGAAGGGGTGAGCAGTTCTTC
.	TRBJ2-5	TRBV6-5	.	CASSFRGPETQYF	TGTGCCAGCAGCTTTCGAGGGCCGGAGACCCAGTACTTC
TRBD1	TRBJ2-7	TRBV2	.	CASDRVTHEQYF	TGTGCCAGCGACAGGGTAACTCACGAGCAGTACTTC
.	TRBJ2-2	TRBV27	.	CASSFRFLNTGELFF	TGTGCCAGCAGTTTTCGGTTTCTGAACACCGGGGAGCTGTTTTTT
.	TRBJ1-1	TRBV19	.	CASRDRNTEAFF	TGTGCCAGTAGGGACAGGAACACTGAAGCTTTCTTT
.	TRBJ1-2	TRBV6-4	.	CARPRGQIDYGYTF	TGTGCCAGGCCCCGAGGACAGATTGACTATGGCTACACCTTC
.	TRBJ2-1	TRBV4-1	.	CASSQPRELYNEQFF	TGCGCCAGCAGCCAACCCCGGGAGCTCTACAATGAGCAGTTCTTC
TRBD2	TRBJ2-7	TRBV13	.	CASSLGPGGGSYEQYF	TGTGCCAGCAGCTTAGGACCGGGAGGGGGCTCCTACGAGCAGTACTTC
.	TRBJ2-1	TRBV5-1	.	CASSSRDPPYNEQFF	TGCGCCAGCAGCTCCCGGGACCCTCCGTACAATGAGCAGTTCTTC
TRBD2	TRBJ2-1	TRBV18	.	CASSPPTSGSSYNEQFF	TGTGCCAGCTCACCACCGACTAGCGGGAGCTCCTACAATGAGCAGTTCTTC
.	TRBJ2-3	TRBV6-1	.	CASSEWGEGTDTQYF	TGTGCCAGCAGTGAATGGGGGGAGGGCACAGATACGCAGTATTTT
.	TRBJ2-7	TRBV7-9	.	CASSLVLHEQYF	TGTGCCAGCAGCTTAGTCCTCCACGAGCAGTACTTC
.	TRBJ2-5	TRBV4-2	.	CVSSQESTQETQYF	TGTGTCAGCAGCCAAGAGTCCACCCAAGAGACCCAGTACTTC
TRBD1	TRBJ2-7	TRBV7-8	.	CASSAGTGSSYEQYF	TGTGCCAGCAGCGCAGGGACAGGGAGCTCCTACGAGCAGTACTTC
.	TRBJ2-1	TRBV5-3	.	CARSYDDNEQFF	TGTGCCAGAAGCTACGATGACAATGAGCAGTTCTTC
TRBD1	TRBJ1-2	TRBV7-9	.	CASSLIEGGRGTDGYTF	TGTGCCAGCAGCTTAATTGAAGGGGGCAGGGGAACAGACGGCTACACCTTC
TRBD1	TRBJ1-1	TRBV19	.	CASSLPGQTNTEAFF	TGTGCCAGTAGTCTCCCGGGACAGACGAACACTGAAGCTTTCTTT
.	TRBJ2-5	TRBV2	.	CASSYPGTGKMRTQYF	TGTGCCAGCAGTTATCCCGGGACGGGTAAGATGCGGACCCAGTACTTC
TRBD1	TRBJ1-1	TRBV18	.	CASSPPGAGQGKTEAFF	TGTGCCAGCTCACCACCGGGGGCGGGACAGGGTAAGACTGAAGCTTTCTTT
TRBD1	TRBJ2-7	TRBV30	.	CAWSEGVFPGGHEQYF	TGTGCCTGGAGTGAGGGGGTGTTTCCAGGGGGCCACGAGCAGTACTTC
.	TRBJ2-2	TRBV10-3	.	CAISEYRTGNTGELFF	TGTGCCATCAGTGAGTACCGGACGGGGAACACCGGGGAGCTGTTTTTT
TRBD2	TRBJ2-1	TRBV11-1	.	CASSLAGYREGQQFF	TGTGCCAGCAGCTTAGCGGGGTACCGGGAGGGACAGCAGTTCTTC
.	TRBJ1-3	TRBV27	.	CASSPKRAGNTIYF	TGTGCCAGCAGCCCCAAAAGGGCCGGAAACACCATATATTTT
TRBD1	TRBJ1-5	TRBV30	few	CAWKLGDRANQPQHF	TGTGCCTGGAAGTTAGGGGACAGAGCCAATCAGCCCCAGCATTTT
.	TRBJ2-7	TRBV7-2	.	CASSFGGWEQYF	TGTGCCAGCAGCTTTGGGGGCTGGGAGCAGTACTTC
.	TRBJ2-3	TRBV11-3	.	CASSLDGGATDTQYF	TGTGCCAGCAGCTTAGACGGCGGCGCCACGGATACGCAGTATTTT
.	TRBJ2-7	TRBV5-1	.	CASSLAGTRVYEQYF	TGCGCCAGCAGCTTGGCCGGTACTAGAGTCTACGAGCAGTACTTC
TRBD2	TRBJ2-2	TRBV18	.	CASSPQFATSGNTGELFF	TGTGCCAGCTCACCACAGTTCGCGACTAGCGGGAACACCGGGGAGCTGTTTTTT
TRBD2	TRBJ2-2	TRBV10-3	once	CAIIWGRAFTGELFF	TGTGCCATCATTTGGGGGAGGGCCTTTACCGGGGAGCTGTTTTTT
TRBD1	TRBJ2-3	TRBV19	.	CASDRGGTDTQYF	TGTGCCTCAGACAGGGGGGGCACAGATACGCAGTATTTT
.	TRBJ2-5	TRBV18	.	CACGAVQETQYF	TGTGCCTGCGGGGCAGTCCAAGAGACCCAGTACTTC
.	TRBJ1-2	TRBV20-1	.	CSARAKSGYTF	TGCAGTGCTAGAGCGAAGAGTGGCTACACCTTC
.	TRBJ2-7	TRBV6-5	.	CASREVGDYEQYF	TGTGCCAGCAGAGAGGTGGGGGATTACGAGCAGTACTTC
.	TRBJ2-5	TRBV19	few	CASSYREGETQYF	TGTGCCAGTAGTTACAGGGAGGGGGAGACCCAGTACTTC
.	TRBJ2-3	TRBV5-1	few	CASSLEGDTQYF	TGCGCCAGCAGCTTGGAGGGGGATACGCAGTATTTT